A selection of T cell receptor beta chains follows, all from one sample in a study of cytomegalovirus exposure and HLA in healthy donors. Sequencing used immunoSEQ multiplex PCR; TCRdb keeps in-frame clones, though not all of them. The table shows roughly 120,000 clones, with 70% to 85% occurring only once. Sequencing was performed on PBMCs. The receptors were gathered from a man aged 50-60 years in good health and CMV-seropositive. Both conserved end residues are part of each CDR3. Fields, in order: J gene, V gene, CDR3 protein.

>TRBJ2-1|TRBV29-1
CSVSREGDEQFF
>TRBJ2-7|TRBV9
CASSERGTGAYEQYF
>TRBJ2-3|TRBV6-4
CASSESLTGDTQYF
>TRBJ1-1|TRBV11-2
CASGYARVAEAFF
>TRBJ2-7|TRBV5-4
CASSFPGGLGEQYF
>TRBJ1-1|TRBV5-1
CASSLLGTDTEAFF
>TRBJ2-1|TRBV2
CASSEMTGLDEQFF
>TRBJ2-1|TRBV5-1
CASSGRTSSKNNEQFF
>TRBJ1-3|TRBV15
CATSRDLRDSGNTIYF
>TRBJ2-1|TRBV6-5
CASSSAGLAGYNEQFF
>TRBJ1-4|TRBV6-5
CASSYGTGNEKLFF
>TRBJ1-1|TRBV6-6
CASSGGLMNTEAFF
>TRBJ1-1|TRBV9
CASSSKDGTGNTEAFF
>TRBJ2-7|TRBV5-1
CASSTGSGATYEQYF
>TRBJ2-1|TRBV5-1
CASSLDSPNEQFF
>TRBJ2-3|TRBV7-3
CASSSSADTQYF
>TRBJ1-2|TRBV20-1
CSARVESGYTF
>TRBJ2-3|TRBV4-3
CASSQYNTDTQYF
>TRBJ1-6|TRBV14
CASSQDLSAGSPLHF
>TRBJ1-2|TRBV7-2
CASSLGQGLGYTF
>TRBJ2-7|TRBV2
CASSRQGIMSEQYF
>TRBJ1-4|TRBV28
CASAGARTGSEKLFF
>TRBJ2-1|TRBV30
CAWDNSGGAFSEQFF
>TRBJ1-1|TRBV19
CASTSRDRGVYTEAFF
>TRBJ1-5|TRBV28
CASSSTSGTVNLYSNQPQHF
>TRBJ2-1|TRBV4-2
CASSQEGGGRYNEQFF
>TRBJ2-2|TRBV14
CASSRQANTGELFF
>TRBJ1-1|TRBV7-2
CASSLDRAGNTEAFF
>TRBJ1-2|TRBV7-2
CASSLDGVYGYTF
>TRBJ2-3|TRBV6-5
CASSSSAGTVSQYF
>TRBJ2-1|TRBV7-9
CASSPQRDGNEQFF
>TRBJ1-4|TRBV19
CASSRTGGTEKLFF
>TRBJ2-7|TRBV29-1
CSVETVAGRGNEQYF